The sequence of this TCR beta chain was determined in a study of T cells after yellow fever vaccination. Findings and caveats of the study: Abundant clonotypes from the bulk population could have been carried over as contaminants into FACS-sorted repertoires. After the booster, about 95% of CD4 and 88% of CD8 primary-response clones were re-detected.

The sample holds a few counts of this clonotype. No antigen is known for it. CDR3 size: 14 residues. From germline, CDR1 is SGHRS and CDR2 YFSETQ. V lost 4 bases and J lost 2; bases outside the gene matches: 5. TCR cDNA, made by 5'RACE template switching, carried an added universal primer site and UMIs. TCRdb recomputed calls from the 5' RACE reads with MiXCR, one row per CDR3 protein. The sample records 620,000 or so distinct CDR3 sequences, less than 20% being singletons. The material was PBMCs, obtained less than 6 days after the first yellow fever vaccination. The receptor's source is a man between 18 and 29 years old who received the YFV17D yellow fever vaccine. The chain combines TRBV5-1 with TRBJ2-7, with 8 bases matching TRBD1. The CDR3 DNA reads TGCGCCAGCAGCGATTCAGGGGGCCCCTACGAGCAGTACTTC. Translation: CASSDSGGPYEQYF.